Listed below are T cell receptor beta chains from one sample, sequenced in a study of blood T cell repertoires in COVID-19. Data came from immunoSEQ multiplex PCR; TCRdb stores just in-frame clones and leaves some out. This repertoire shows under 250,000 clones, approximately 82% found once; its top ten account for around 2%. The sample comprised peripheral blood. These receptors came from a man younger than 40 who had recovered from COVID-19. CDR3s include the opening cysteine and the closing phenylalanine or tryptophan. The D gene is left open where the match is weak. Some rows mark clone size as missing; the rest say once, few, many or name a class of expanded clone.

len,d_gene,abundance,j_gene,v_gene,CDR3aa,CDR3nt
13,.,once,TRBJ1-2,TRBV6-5,CASSYGDTYGYTF,TGTGCCAGCAGTTACGGGGACACCTATGGCTACACCTTC
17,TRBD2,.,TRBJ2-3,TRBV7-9,CASSTRAGGISTDTQYF,TGTGCCAGCAGCACCCGAGCGGGGGGGATTAGCACAGATACGCAGTATTTT
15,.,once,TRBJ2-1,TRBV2,CASSDRTVTYNEQFF,TGTGCCAGCAGTGATCGTACGGTCACCTACAATGAGCAGTTCTTC
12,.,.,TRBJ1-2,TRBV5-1,CASSLTRDGYTF,TGCGCCAGCAGCTTGACCCGGGATGGCTACACCTTC
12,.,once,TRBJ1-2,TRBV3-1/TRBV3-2,CASTSKGEGYTF,TGTGCCAGCACCTCAAAGGGGGAGGGCTACACCTTC
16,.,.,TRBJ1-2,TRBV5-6,CASSFRSGAIFLGYTF,TGTGCCAGCAGCTTTCGCAGCGGGGCAATATTTCTGGGCTACACCTTC
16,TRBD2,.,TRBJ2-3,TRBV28,CASSSTSGGATDTQYF,TGTGCCAGCAGTTCCACTAGCGGGGGGGCGACAGATACGCAGTATTTT
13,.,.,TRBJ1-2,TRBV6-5,CASSYSVDYGYTF,TGTGCCAGCAGTTATTCGGTAGATTATGGCTACACCTTC
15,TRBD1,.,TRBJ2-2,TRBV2,CASSRDRGSTGELFF,TGTGCCAGCAGCCGTGACAGGGGGAGCACCGGGGAGCTGTTTTTT
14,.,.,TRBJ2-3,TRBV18,CASSPSTSGDTQYF,TGTGCCAGCTCACCATCAACAAGTGGAGATACGCAGTATTTT
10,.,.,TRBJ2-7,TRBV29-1,CSVVGREQYF,TGCAGCGTTGTGGGGCGAGAGCAGTACTTC
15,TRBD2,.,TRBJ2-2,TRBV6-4,CASSDGAGETGELFF,TGTGCCAGCAGTGACGGTGCGGGGGAAACCGGGGAGCTGTTTTTT
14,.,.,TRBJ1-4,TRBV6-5,CASSYRDGSEKLFF,TGTGCCAGCAGTTACCGGGACGGGAGTGAAAAACTGTTTTTT
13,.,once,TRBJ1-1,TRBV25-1,CASRGVRYTEAFF,TGTGCCAGCAGAGGAGTAAGGTACACTGAAGCTTTCTTT
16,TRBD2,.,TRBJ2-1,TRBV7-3,CASSTSGASSYNEQFF,TGTGCCAGCAGCACTAGCGGGGCCAGCTCCTACAATGAGCAGTTCTTC
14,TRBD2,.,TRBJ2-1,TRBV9,CASSTGGPLEEQFF,TGTGCCAGCAGCACGGGGGGGCCGTTGGAGGAGCAGTTCTTC
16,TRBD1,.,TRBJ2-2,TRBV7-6,CASSLLGRGQVGELFF,TGTGCCAGCAGCTTATTGGGCAGGGGGCAGGTCGGGGAGCTGTTTTTT
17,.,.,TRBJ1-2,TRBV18,CASSPAVIGSTHYGYTF,TGTGCCAGCTCACCAGCGGTTATCGGGTCCACACACTATGGCTACACCTTC
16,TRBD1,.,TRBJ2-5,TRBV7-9,CASSLGDRGLRETQYF,TGTGCCAGCAGCTTAGGGGACAGGGGTCTACGTGAGACCCAGTACTTC
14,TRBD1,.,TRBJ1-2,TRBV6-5,CASSTTGANYGYTF,TGTGCCAGCAGTACCACAGGGGCTAACTATGGCTACACCTTC
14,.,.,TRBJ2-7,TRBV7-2,CASSFGLANNEQYF,TGTGCCAGCAGCTTCGGGCTAGCGAACAACGAGCAGTACTTC
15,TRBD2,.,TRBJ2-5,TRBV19,CASSGTSGAWGTQYF,TGTGCCAGCTCCGGGACTAGCGGGGCGTGGGGGACCCAGTACTTC
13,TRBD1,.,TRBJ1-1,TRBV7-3,CASSPGDSREAFF,TGTGCCAGCAGCCCGGGGGACAGCCGTGAAGCTTTCTTT